This entry lists 29 T cell receptor beta chains sequenced from one sample in a study of blood T cell repertoires in COVID-19 (dated by TCRdb to 2018 to 2020). The library relied on the immunoSEQ multiplex PCR assay. TCRdb's version of the immuneACCESS table is confined to in-frame rearrangements and falls short of the full clone set. An unresolved V gene accounts for under half of the shortfall where checked; the remainder is of unknown origin. Across this sample there are 310,000 or so clones, with around 87% seen only once. Together, the top ten hold 1% of the sample. Sequenced input: peripheral blood. These receptors all come from a man aged 50 to 60 with active or convalescent COVID-19.

The chain recombines TRBV28 with TRBJ1-1, with 8 nucleotides matching TRBD1. This CDR3 has 16 residues. The ends lost 4 bases at V and 0 bases at J; junction bases unmatched: 7. Germline assignment: CDR1 MDHEN and CDR2 SYDVKM. The CDR3 loop reads CASSSPTGAMNTEAFF. The DNA for the CDR3 is TGTGCCAGCAGTTCCCCGACAGGGGCCATGAACACTGAAGCTTTCTTT.

Note on this clone: The same CDR3 arises from other DNA sequences in this sample as well. V is TRBV5-1 and J is TRBJ1-5; D is possibly TRBD1 (6 bases). The CDR3 covers 15 residues. The V end was cut by 0 bases, the J end by 3 bases, with 10 bases between. Germline CDR1 and CDR2: SGHRS and YFSETQ. CDR3 region: CASSLGTDSNQPQHF. The CDR3, as DNA: TGCGCCAGCAGCTTGGGGACAGACTCCAATCAGCCCCAGCATTTT.

This CDR3 is CASSLVGAGANVLTF. The CDR3 DNA reads as TGCGCCAGCAGCTTGGTCGGGGCTGGGGCCAACGTCCTGACTTTC. The genes are TRBV5-1 and TRBJ2-6, with a possible D match to TRBD2 (5 bases). V shed 0 bases and J shed 2 bases, with 6 bases lying between them. The CDR3 contains 15 residues. Germline CDR1 reads SGHRS; CDR2 reads YFSETQ.

This clone was found a few times. The chain couples TRBV30 to TRBJ1-3; 7 bases match TRBD1. CDR3 length: 13 residues. CDR1 GTSNPN and CDR2 SVGIG come from the germline V gene (reference sequence). Trimming removed 5 bases from V and 2 bases from J; junction bases left unmatched: 3. The CDR3 loop is CAWQTGAGNTIYF. For the CDR3, the DNA is TGTGCCTGGCAAACAGGGGCTGGAAACACCATATATTTT. The variable domain in full, completed from reference TRBV30 and TRBJ1-3, reads SQTIHQWPATLVQPVGSPLSLECTVEGTSNPNLYWYRQAAGRGLQLLFYSVGIGQISSEVPQNLSASRPQDRQFILSSKKLLLSDSGFYLCAWQTGAGNTIYFGEGSWLTVV.

The sample holds a few counts of this clone. Other DNA sequences in the sample encode the same CDR3. The chain combines TRBV5-1 with TRBJ1-1, with D unresolved. Looked up from germline, CDR1 is SGHRS and CDR2 is YFSETQ. CDR3 length: 14 residues. V dropped 1 base and J dropped 0 bases, with 7 bases sitting between them. In DNA, the CDR3 is TGCGCCAGCAGCTTGAACACATTGAACACTGAAGCTTTCTTT. It codes for CASSLNTLNTEAFF.

In this sample, this clone turned up a few times. This chain connects TRBV27 to TRBJ2-2, with TRBD1 identical over 9 bases. V lost 5 bases, J lost 6 bases, and 10 bases stayed unmatched. The CDR3 has 16 amino acids. Germline CDR1 is MNHEY and CDR2 is SMNVEV (reference sequence). The chain's CDR3 is CASSPGGQGYAGELFF. CDR3 DNA: TGTGCCAGCAGTCCGGGAGGACAGGGGTACGCCGGGGAGCTGTTTTTT.

The chain recombines TRBV7-2 with TRBJ2-1, with D possibly being TRBD1 (5 bases). CDR1 and CDR2 (germline): SGHTA, FQGNSA. The ends were cut back, 1 base at V and 9 bases at J, with 10 bases in the middle. CDR3 size: 13 residues. CDR3 nucleotides: TGTGCCAGCAGCTTAGGCAGGGCAGGTGAGCAGTTCTTC. Translation gives CASSLGRAGEQFF.

The V gene is TRBV5-1, the J gene TRBJ2-3, with D perhaps matching TRBD1 (6 bases). CDR3 size: 14 residues. In germline, CDR1 is SGHRS, CDR2 YFSETQ. The V and J ends lost 4 bases and 4 bases respectively, with 13 bases between them. The CDR3 nucleotides are TGCGCCAGCAGCGTTTTAGGGGGTGCAGATACGCAGTATTTT. Its protein is CASSVLGGADTQYF.

V gene TRBV6-1 combines with J gene TRBJ2-7, with 12 positions matching TRBD2. The CDR3 covers 16 residues. Looked up from germline, CDR1 is MNHNS and CDR2 is SASEGT. V dropped 3 bases and J dropped 7; count of bases not matched to a gene: 10. The CDR3 sequence: CASSESLAGGPEEQYF. CDR3 sequence (DNA): TGTGCCAGCAGTGAGAGCCTAGCGGGAGGGCCGGAAGAGCAGTACTTC.

The chain links TRBV7-8 to TRBJ1-5; TRBD1 is a possible D gene (5 bases). The germline V gene encodes CDR1 SGHVS and CDR2 FQNEAQ. V lost 4 bases to trimming and J lost 7 bases, with 17 bases between them. The CDR3 totals 15 residues. CDR3 DNA sequence: TGTGCCAGCAGCTCCCGTGTTTCCAGGGAACAGCCCCAGCATTTT. It specifies CASSSRVSREQPQHF.

V gene TRBV28 combines with J gene TRBJ1-5; D is possibly TRBD1 (5 bases). This CDR3 region has 14 residues. Germline V CDR1 and CDR2: MDHEN, SYDVKM. V was cut by 8 bases and J by 6 bases, with 17 bases left in between. The CDR3 loop is CASWLGGKVQPQHF. As DNA, the CDR3 is TGTGCCAGCTGGTTGGGGGGGAAGGTTCAGCCCCAGCATTTT.

This chain links TRBV7-2 with TRBJ1-6; D possibly corresponds to TRBD1 (6 bases). Trimming took 5 bases from V and 9 from J, leaving 17 bases between them. The CDR3 has 15 amino acids. Per the germline V gene, CDR1 is SGHTA and CDR2 is FQGNSA. The CDR3 DNA follows: TGTGCCAGCAGCCCGACCAGTGGACAGTCTTCACCCCTCCACTTT. Residues: CASSPTSGQSSPLHF. The whole variable domain, remainder taken from reference TRBV7-2 and TRBJ1-6, is GAGVSQSPSNKVTEKGKDVELRCDPISGHTALYWYRQSLGQGLEFLIYFQGNSAPDKSGLPSDRFSAERTGGSVSTLTIQRTQQEDSAVYLCASSPTSGQSSPLHFGNGTRLTVT.

This clone showed up just once. The chain links TRBV5-1 to TRBJ2-3; TRBD2 might be the D (6 bases). This CDR3 is built from 16 residues. The germline CDR1 and CDR2 sequences are SGHRS and YFSETQ. The V end was cut by 4 bases, the J end by 3 bases, with 18 bases between. CDR3 loop: CASSPGVGFGTDTQYF. The DNA for the CDR3 is TGCGCCAGCAGCCCGGGGGTCGGGTTTGGGACAGATACGCAGTATTTT. Together with reference TRBV5-1 and TRBJ2-3, the CDR3 gives the full variable domain: KAGVTQTPRYLIKTRGQQVTLSCSPISGHRSVSWYQQTPGQGLQFLFEYFSETQRNKGNFPGRFSGRQFSNSRSEMNVSTLELGDSALYLCASSPGVGFGTDTQYFGPGTRLTVL.

The table lists this clone with many counts. This chain uses TRBV6-5 with TRBJ1-2; D is unclear. The length of the CDR3 is 14 residues. Germline V gene lookup returns CDR1 MNHEY and CDR2 SVGAGI. V was pared by 6 bases and J by 4 bases, with 15 bases between. For the CDR3, the DNA is TGTGCCAGCAGGACGTTTGGACTGTTCTATGGCTACACCTTC. This codes for CASRTFGLFYGYTF.

J is TRBJ2-2 and V is TRBV7-2; tentatively, D is TRBD1 (7 bases). The CDR3 is made up of 16 amino acids. Trimming cost V 6 bases and J 7 bases, with 21 bases left between them. Germline assignment: CDR1 SGHTA and CDR2 FQGNSA. The CDR3: CASRQTPQGGGGELFF. The CDR3 DNA reads as TGTGCCAGCAGACAAACCCCCCAGGGGGGAGGCGGGGAGCTGTTTTTT.

This clone was found once. This CDR3 is missing its conserved last phenylalanine or tryptophan, likely due to a read error. No DNA is shown, since the ends of the CDR3 on it are uncertain; the CDR3 is the one TCRdb lists. This sequence joins TRBV5-8 and TRBJ1-1. CDR1 is SGHTS and CDR2 is YDEGEE in the germline V gene. The CDR3 spans 15 amino acids, including both terminal residues. CDR3 sequence reads: CASSKLHVRHLDLSN.

This chain joins TRBV7-3 and TRBJ1-5; the D is unclear. The CDR3 sequence is 15 residues long. Germline V gene sequence: CDR1 SGHTA, CDR2 FQGTGA. The germline V and J ends were trimmed by 3 bases and 0 bases, with 9 bases remaining between them. CDR3 DNA sequence: TGTGCCAGCAGCTTCCCGTTACATAGCAATCAGCCCCAGCATTTT. Protein sequence: CASSFPLHSNQPQHF. Supplemented by reference TRBV7-3 and TRBJ1-5, the full variable domain reads GAGVSQTPSNKVTEKGKYVELRCDPISGHTALYWYRQSLGQGPEFLIYFQGTGAADDSGLPNDRFFAVRPEGSVSTLKIQRTERGDSAVYLCASSFPLHSNQPQHFGDGTRLSIL.

The chain couples TRBV19 to TRBJ1-2; 8 bases are shared with TRBD1. The V gene's germline CDR1 is LNHDA and CDR2 SQIVND (reference sequence). The CDR3 sequence is 15 residues long. The junction had 8 bases not matched to a gene; V was cut back by 3 bases and J by 5 bases. The CDR3 spells CASSMSRGQLYGYTF. The CDR3 DNA follows: TGTGCCAGTAGTATGAGCAGGGGGCAGCTGTATGGCTACACCTTC. The full variable domain, rest sourced from reference TRBV19 and TRBJ1-2, is DGGITQSPKYLFRKEGQNVTLSCEQNLNHDAMYWYRQDPGQGLRLIYYSQIVNDFQKGDIAEGYSVSREKKESFPLTVTSAQKNPTAFYLCASSMSRGQLYGYTFGSGTRLTVV.

The chain links TRBV19 to TRBJ2-1, with D possibly being TRBD2 (5 bases). V was pared by 11 bases and J by 3 bases, with 8 bases between. The CDR3 covers 11 residues. Germline-derived CDR1 and CDR2 are LNHDA and SQIVND (reference sequence). CDR3 coding DNA: TGTGCCGCGGGCCACTACAATGAGCAGTTCTTC. Its protein is CAAGHYNEQFF. Full variable domain (missing parts from reference TRBV19 and TRBJ2-1): DGGITQSPKYLFRKEGQNVTLSCEQNLNHDAMYWYRQDPGQGLRLIYYSQIVNDFQKGDIAEGYSVSREKKESFPLTVTSAQKNPTAFYLCAAGHYNEQFFGPGTRLTVL.

The CDR3, as DNA: TGTGCCAGCAGCTTGTACGGACAGGTTTCGGGAGGCTACACCTTC. As protein: CASSLYGQVSGGYTF. V and J are TRBV5-6 and TRBJ1-2, with TRBD1 matching 7 bases. The V gene's germline CDR1 is SGHDT and CDR2 YYEEEE. V lost 1 base to trimming and J lost 8 bases; unmatched junction nucleotides: 11. The CDR3 is made up of 15 amino acids.

This clone was seen a single time. This chain links TRBV7-2 with TRBJ1-1; 11 nucleotides align to TRBD1. Germline loops: CDR1 SGHTA, CDR2 FQGNSA. This CDR3 has 17 amino acids. With 0 bases clipped from V and 7 bases from J, the junction kept 10 bases outside the gene matches. CDR3 DNA: TGTGCCAGCAGCTTAGCGAGACCGGGACAGGGGGGCGGTGAAGCTTTCTTT. This gives the protein CASSLARPGQGGGEAFF.

The chain employs TRBV5-1 and TRBJ1-2, with a tentative D call TRBD1 (6 bases). The CDR3 runs 14 residues. Per the germline V gene, CDR1 is SGHRS and CDR2 is YFSETQ. Trimming stripped 4 bases from V and 6 bases from J, with 16 bases between. The CDR3 nucleotides read TGCGCCAGCAGCCCTGGGGGCGGGGGCGATGGCTACACCTTC. Encoded protein: CASSPGGGGDGYTF.

V gene TRBV28 combines with J gene TRBJ2-3; 8 bases agree with TRBD2. J gave up 3 bases and V 7 bases, and 9 bases lay outside the gene matches. The germline V gene encodes CDR1 MDHEN and CDR2 SYDVKM. The CDR3 extends over 15 amino acids. The CDR3: CASNNGRAGTDTQYF. DNA for the CDR3: TGTGCCAGCAATAACGGGAGGGCCGGGACAGATACGCAGTATTTT.

This chain connects TRBV6-5 to TRBJ2-1, with TRBD1 matching 7 bases. The CDR3 extends over 15 amino acids. V trimming: 2 bases; J trimming: 6 bases; junction bases outside the gene matches: 7. Germline assignment: CDR1 MNHEY and CDR2 SVGAGI. CDR3 sequence (DNA): TGTGCCAGCAGTTACGGGACAGACTCTCTCAATGAGCAGTTCTTC. It translates to CASSYGTDSLNEQFF.

The genes are TRBV3-1 (or the pseudogene TRBV3-2) and TRBJ2-5; D is unresolved. V lost 5 bases to trimming and J lost 2 bases, with 15 bases between them. CDR1 is LGHDT and CDR2 is YNNKEL in the germline V gene (reference sequence). The CDR3 length is 15 residues. CDR3 nucleotide sequence: TGTGCCAGCAGCTCGTTAATCTCCCTTCAAGAGACCCAGTACTTC. It is translated as CASSSLISLQETQYF.

The chain recombines TRBV6-1 with TRBJ1-1, with a possible D match to TRBD1 (5 bases). The CDR3 contains 14 residues. Per germline, CDR1 MNHNS and CDR2 SASEGT. V lost 5 bases, J lost 2 bases, and 12 bases lay in between. The CDR3 sequence: CASSSDQGNTEAFF. The CDR3 DNA is TGTGCCAGCAGTTCCGATCAGGGTAACACTGAAGCTTTCTTT.

With regard to this clone: A read error is likely, as this CDR3 ends without the conserved phenylalanine or tryptophan. It is unclear where the CDR3 begins or ends on the DNA, so no DNA is shown, and the CDR3 is as TCRdb lists it. The V and J genes are TRBV18 and TRBJ2-4; TRBD1 was called by the table and not checked on the DNA. Germline V gene sequence: CDR1 KGHSH, CDR2 LQKENI. The CDR3 length is 12 residues, termini included. The CDR3 protein is CASSPNGQVIRS.

Only one count was recorded for this clone. The DNA for the CDR3 is TGCGCCAGCAGCACCTCCGGAGGGACTAGCGGGAGAACTACCTACAATGAGCAGTTCTTC. It encodes CASSTSGGTSGRTTYNEQFF. The genes are TRBV5-1 and TRBJ2-1, with TRBD2 identical over 14 bases. The J segment lost 2 bases and the V segment lost 4 bases, leaving 14 bases of the junction unmatched. CDR3 length: 20 residues. The germline V gene encodes CDR1 SGHRS and CDR2 YFSETQ.

The CDR3 DNA follows: TGTGCCAGCAGTTTATCTAGCGGCCGGGGCGTCACTGAAGCTTTCTTT. This codes for CASSLSSGRGVTEAFF. The chain carries TRBV28 and TRBJ1-1, with D perhaps matching TRBD1 (5 bases). Trimming pared 1 base from V and 4 bases from J, leaving 16 bases between. This CDR3 is 16 amino acids long. Germline V CDR1 and CDR2: MDHEN, SYDVKM.